The present T cell receptor beta chain was sequenced within a study of blood T cell repertoires in COVID-19. Study information: Nucleic acid was either cDNA or gDNA, and it came from T cells, B-cell-depleted T cells, or PBMCs.

V lost 0 bases to trimming and J lost 3 bases; unmatched junction nucleotides: 4. Germline-derived CDR1 and CDR2 are SGDLS and YYNGEE. The CDR3 contains 15 residues. Everyone who took part was 18 to 89 years old, and they came from some 23 US areas. Symptom resolution, clearance, or two negative PCRs marked donors in Cohort 3 as recovered. How the authors handled the data: Amplified reference gene primers provided the basis for estimating nucleated cell counts. TCRdb's copy holds only in-frame clones and misses some; the assay was immunoSEQ multiplex PCR. Clone size and the V and J calls come from that table; the DNA yielded D and trimming. The repertoire has some 250,000 clones, about nine tenths of them found once; the top ten carry about a sixth.

The sequencing sample was made of PBMCs or T cells enriched from blood (not recorded which). V and J are TRBV9 and TRBJ2-5, with 8 bases identical to TRBD2. The sequence was obtained from a young man who had recovered from COVID-19. CDR3 nucleotides: TGTGCCAGCAGCGTAGGGGGGGGACTAGAAGAGACCCAGTACTTC. Protein product: CASSVGGGLEETQYF. The whole variable domain, filled in from reference TRBV9 and TRBJ2-5, reads DSGVTQTPKHLITATGQRVTLRCSPRSGDLSVYWYQQSLDQGLQFLIQYYNGEERAKGNILERFSAQQFPDLHSELNLSSLELGDSALYFCASSVGGGLEETQYFGPGTRLLVL.